The source of this TCR beta chain is a study of T cell responses to AZD1222 COVID-19 vaccine. Notes on this clone: Its antigen is unknown.

The study's findings and limits: As reported, nearly half of all spike-specific TCRs target variant regions that are unmutated.

Sequencing used immunoSEQ multiplex PCR; TCRdb keeps in-frame clones, though not all of them. The table shows fewer than 130,000 clones, with roughly 90% occurring only once. Germline CDR1 is SGHRS and CDR2 is YFSETQ. Unmatched junction bases numbered 5, after V lost 4 bases and J lost 7 bases. The CDR3 is made up of 15 amino acids. Second doses at about 4 or about 12 weeks were pooled. The sequences come from peripheral blood, collected 28 days after the second AZD1222 dose. The TCR was taken from an adult who received the AZD1222 COVID-19 vaccine. J is TRBJ1-4 and V is TRBV5-1; 12 bases are a match to TRBD1. The CDR3 nucleotides read TGCGCCAGCAGCCCGGGACAGGGGGCGGGTGAAAAACTGTTTTTT. Its translation: CASSPGQGAGEKLFF.